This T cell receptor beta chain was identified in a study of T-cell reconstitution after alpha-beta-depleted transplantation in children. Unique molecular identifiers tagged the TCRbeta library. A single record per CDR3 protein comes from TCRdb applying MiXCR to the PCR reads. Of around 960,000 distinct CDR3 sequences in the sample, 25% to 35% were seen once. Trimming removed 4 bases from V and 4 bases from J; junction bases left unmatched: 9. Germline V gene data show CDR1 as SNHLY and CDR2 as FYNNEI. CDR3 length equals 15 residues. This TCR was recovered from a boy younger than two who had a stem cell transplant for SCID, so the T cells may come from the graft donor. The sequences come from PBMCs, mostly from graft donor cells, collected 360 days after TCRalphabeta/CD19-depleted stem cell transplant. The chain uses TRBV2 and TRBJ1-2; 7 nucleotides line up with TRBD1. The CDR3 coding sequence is TGTGCCAGCAGTGGGGGGACAGTGAGTCGCTATGGCTACACCTTC. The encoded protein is CASSGGTVSRYGYTF.